This passage covers 29 T cell receptor beta chains from one sample sequenced in a study of human CD8 memory T cell subsets (TCRdb year 2020). For sequencing, a NextSeq 550 was employed. A Human TCR Profiling Kit was used to prepare UMI-labeled 5' RACE TCRbeta libraries. TCRdb reprocessed the reads; each CDR3 protein sequence makes one entry, and DNA is unavailable. Per the sample table, the count is about 6,200 distinct CDR3 sequences. About a third of the sample is taken by the ten largest. The sequenced sample was CD8+ effector memory T cells (TEM) sorted from PBMCs. The cell subset or site label, as the study defines it: effector memory CD8 T cells, CCR7- CD45RO+ CD95+. Source of these receptors: a human donor in good health.

The genes are TRBV20-1 and TRBJ1-2. Germline loops: CDR1 DFQATT, CDR2 SNEGSKA (reference sequence). The CDR3 loop spans 11 amino acids. Here the CDR3 reads CSARTGYGYTF.

This clonotype is identified as medium-sized from frequency. The chain links TRBV28 to TRBJ2-7; TCRdb reports TRBD1, a call that lacks DNA to check it against. The length of the CDR3 is 14 residues. The V gene's germline CDR1 is MDHEN and CDR2 SYDVKM. CDR3 loop: CASSLYDRAYEQYF.

The rearrangement uses TRBV12-5 and TRBJ2-1. This CDR3 has 13 amino acids. The V gene's germline CDR1 is LGHNT and CDR2 FRNRAP. CDR3 sequence reads: CASGVEVSNEQFF.

The chain carries TRBV29-1 and TRBJ2-7. Per germline, CDR1 SQVTM and CDR2 ANQGSEA. This CDR3 spans 12 amino acids. The CDR3 sequence: CSASGGSYEQYF.

The chain couples TRBV29-1 to TRBJ2-1; the D gene TCRdb calls, TRBD1, cannot be checked with no DNA. This CDR3 is built from 14 residues. Per germline, CDR1 SQVTM and CDR2 ANQGSEA. The CDR3 spells CSVQQGSSYNEQFF.

By frequency, this clonotype registers medium-sized. The chain is built from TRBV20-1 and TRBJ2-7; without DNA, the TCRdb call of TRBD1 cannot be checked. The length of the CDR3 is 14 residues. From germline, CDR1 is DFQATT and CDR2 SNEGSKA (reference sequence). This CDR3 reads CSARKGGREYEQYF.

This chain connects TRBV5-6 to TRBJ2-1; as DNA is missing, the TRBD2 call by TCRdb cannot be tested. The CDR3 is 14 amino acids. CDR1 and CDR2 (germline): SGHDT, YYEEEE. CDR3 sequence: CASSLRRAVGEQFF.

The V call is TRBV2, the J call TRBJ2-5. This CDR3 is built from 15 residues. The germline gives CDR1 SNHLY, CDR2 FYNNEI. The chain's CDR3 is CASSDTLGFQETQYF.

This chain links TRBV7-6 with TRBJ2-7; the TCRdb D gene call, TRBD1, has no DNA to confirm it. The CDR3 extends over 16 amino acids. Germline V gene lookup returns CDR1 SGHVS and CDR2 FNYEAQ. The CDR3: CASSLSRDRGLGEQYF.

V gene TRBV29-1 combines with J gene TRBJ1-2; there is no DNA to check the TCRdb D call of TRBD1. Germline assignment: CDR1 SQVTM and CDR2 ANQGSEA. This CDR3 spans 15 amino acids. CDR3 sequence: CSVEDWGTDRYGYTF.

The V gene is TRBV29-1, the J gene TRBJ2-7. Per germline, CDR1 SQVTM and CDR2 ANQGSEA. There are 13 residues in the CDR3. The CDR3 sequence: CSVVIGDTYEQYF.

The chain couples TRBV6-5 to TRBJ2-5; TCRdb indicates TRBD2, and absent DNA this call remains unverified. From germline, CDR1 is MNHEY and CDR2 SVGAGI. The CDR3 totals 17 residues. CDR3 residues: CASSPRSSGGAWETQYF.

The chain couples TRBV5-4 to TRBJ2-2; TCRdb calls TRBD2, which cannot be checked without DNA. CDR3 size: 15 residues. The V gene's germline CDR1 is SGHNT and CDR2 YYREEE (reference sequence). CDR3 region: CASSFGGSTSGELFF.

By frequency, this clonotype registers medium-sized. The chain carries TRBV4-2 and TRBJ2-3; TCRdb selects TRBD2, and the lack of DNA leaves this call unchecked. Germline loops: CDR1 LGHNA, CDR2 YNFKEQ. This CDR3 comprises 16 residues. The CDR3 here is CASSQNPSGGTDTQYF.

This clonotype is classed as medium-sized (0.01 to 0.1%) by frequency. This sequence joins TRBV15 and TRBJ2-2; TCRdb names TRBD1, which stays unverified in the absence of DNA. There are 19 residues in the CDR3. The germline V gene has CDR1 LNHNV and CDR2 YYDKDF (reference sequence). CDR3 sequence reads: CATSRLSGHHLAYTGELFF. The entire variable domain, with the rest obtained from reference TRBV15 and TRBJ2-2, is as follows: DAMVIQNPRYQVTQFGKPVTLSCSQTLNHNVMYWYQQKSSQAPKLLFHYYDKDFNNEADTPDNFQSRRPNTSFCFLDIRSPGLGDTAMYLCATSRLSGHHLAYTGELFFGEGSRLTVL.

The gene calls are TRBV11-2 and TRBJ1-1. This CDR3 spans 13 amino acids. CDR1 and CDR2 (germline): SGHAT, FQNNGV. The CDR3 sequence: CASSRSGVTEAFF.

The chain links TRBV6-6 to TRBJ2-3; TCRdb returns TRBD2, unconfirmable since there is no DNA. CDR1 and CDR2 from the germline V gene are MNHNY and SVGAGI (reference sequence). This CDR3 contains 15 residues. CDR3 region: CASSRSSIPTDTQYF.

The chain links TRBV20-1 to TRBJ1-5. Germline CDR1 DFQATT, CDR2 SNEGSKA (reference sequence). The CDR3 is 16 residues long. The chain's CDR3 is CSATRPWVWWDQPQHF.

This chain links TRBV5-5 with TRBJ1-2; absent DNA, TCRdb's TRBD1 call cannot be checked. CDR1 and CDR2 (germline): SGHKS, YYEKEE (reference sequence). The CDR3 has 15 amino acids. CDR3 in amino acids: CASSNQDRGNYGYTF.

The chain couples TRBV12-3 or TRBV12-4 to TRBJ2-5; TCRdb's assignment of TRBD1 cannot be checked, as there is no DNA. The CDR3 is 14 amino acids. CDR3 in amino acids: CASRGQGYQETQYF.

V is TRBV27 and J is TRBJ2-3; the D call of TRBD2 rests on TCRdb alone, since no DNA is present to check it. Germline assignment: CDR1 MNHEY and CDR2 SMNVEV (reference sequence). This CDR3 spans 15 amino acids. The CDR3 sequence is CASSLFSGVSDTQYF.

This clonotype is called medium-sized based on its frequency. The chain recombines TRBV28 with TRBJ2-3; TCRdb outputs TRBD2, but without DNA this stays unchecked. This CDR3 region has 14 residues. CDR1 is MDHEN, CDR2 SYDVKM, per germline. The CDR3 loop is CASSSTSTTDTQYF.

This clonotype is identified as large from frequency. The chain couples TRBV4-1 to TRBJ1-1. There are 15 residues in the CDR3. From germline, CDR1 is MGHRA and CDR2 YSYEKL. The CDR3 region is CASSQDQWRLTEAFF.

This clonotype is called medium-sized based on its frequency. The chain employs TRBV7-9 and TRBJ2-1. The CDR3 runs to 15 residues. Germline values: CDR1 SEHNR, CDR2 FQNEAQ (reference sequence). CDR3 protein: CASSRDRPSYNEQFF.

The chain recombines TRBV2 with TRBJ2-1; TCRdb's assignment of TRBD1 cannot be checked, as there is no DNA. From germline, CDR1 is SNHLY and CDR2 FYNNEI. The CDR3 runs to 16 residues. CDR3 sequence: CASRYSGQSSYNEQFF.

The CDR3 reads CASSLAPGDLLNNEQFF. This chain joins TRBV7-8 and TRBJ2-1; TCRdb lists TRBD2, though no DNA is available to test this call. Germline V CDR1 and CDR2: SGHVS, FQNEAQ. The length of the CDR3 is 17 residues.

In terms of frequency, this clonotype is medium-sized. The chain has TRBV5-1 and TRBJ2-7; TCRdb selects TRBD1, and the lack of DNA leaves this call unchecked. CDR1 and CDR2 (germline): SGHRS, YFSETQ. This CDR3 has 14 residues. CDR3 region: CASSPGQGAYEQYF.

V is TRBV2 and J is TRBJ1-3; checking the TCRdb D call of TRBD1 is not possible without DNA. This CDR3 contains 16 residues. Looked up from germline, CDR1 is SNHLY and CDR2 is FYNNEI. The CDR3 loop reads CASSSPLDYKGNTIYF.

The chain recombines TRBV29-1 with TRBJ2-2; TCRdb returns TRBD1, unconfirmable since there is no DNA. The CDR3 extends over 13 amino acids. Germline CDR1 and CDR2: SQVTM and ANQGSEA. This CDR3 reads CSVDRENTGELFF.